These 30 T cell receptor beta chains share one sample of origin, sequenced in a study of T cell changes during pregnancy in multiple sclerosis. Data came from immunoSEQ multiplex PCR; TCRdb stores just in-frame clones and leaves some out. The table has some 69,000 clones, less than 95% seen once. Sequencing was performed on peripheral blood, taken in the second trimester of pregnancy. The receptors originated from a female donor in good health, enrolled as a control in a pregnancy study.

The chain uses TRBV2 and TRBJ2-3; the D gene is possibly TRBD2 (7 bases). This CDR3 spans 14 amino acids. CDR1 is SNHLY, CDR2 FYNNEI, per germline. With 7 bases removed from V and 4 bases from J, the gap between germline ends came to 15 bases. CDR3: CASIGGRDADTQYF. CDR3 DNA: TGTGCCAGCATAGGGGGGAGGGACGCAGATACGCAGTATTTT.

CDR3 loop: CASSLDTRGYF. CDR3 DNA sequence: TGTGCCAGCAGCTTAGATACAAGGGGGTACTTC. The chain couples TRBV7-2 to TRBJ2-7; a weak D match, TRBD1 (5 bases). CDR1 and CDR2 (germline): SGHTA, FQGNSA. Deletions cut 1 base from V and 12 bases from J, with 10 bases between. The CDR3 sequence is 11 residues long.

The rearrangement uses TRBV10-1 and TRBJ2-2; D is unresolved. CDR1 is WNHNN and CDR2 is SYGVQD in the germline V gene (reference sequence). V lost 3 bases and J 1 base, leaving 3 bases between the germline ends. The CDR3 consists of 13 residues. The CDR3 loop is CASSDQNTGELFF. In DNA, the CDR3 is TGCGCCAGCAGTGACCAGAACACCGGGGAGCTGTTTTTT.

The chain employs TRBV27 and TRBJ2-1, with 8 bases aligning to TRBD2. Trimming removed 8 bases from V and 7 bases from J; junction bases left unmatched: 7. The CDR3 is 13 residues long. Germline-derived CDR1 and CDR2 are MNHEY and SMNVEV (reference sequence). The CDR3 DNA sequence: TGTGCCAGCTCACTAGCGGTTTTTAATGAGCAGTTCTTC. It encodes CASSLAVFNEQFF.

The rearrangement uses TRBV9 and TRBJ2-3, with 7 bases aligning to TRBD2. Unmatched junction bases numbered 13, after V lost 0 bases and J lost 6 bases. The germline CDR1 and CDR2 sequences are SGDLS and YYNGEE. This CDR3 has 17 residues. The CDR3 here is CASSVDPAGTLGDTQYF. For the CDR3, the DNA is TGTGCCAGCAGCGTAGATCCAGCGGGAACTCTGGGGGATACGCAGTATTTT.

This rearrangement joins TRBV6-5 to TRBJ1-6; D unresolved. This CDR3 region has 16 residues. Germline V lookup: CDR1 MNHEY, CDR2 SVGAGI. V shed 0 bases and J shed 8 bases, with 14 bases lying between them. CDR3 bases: TGTGCCAGCAGTTACTCGCGCCCACGGGAGCATTCACCCCTCCACTTT. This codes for CASSYSRPREHSPLHF.

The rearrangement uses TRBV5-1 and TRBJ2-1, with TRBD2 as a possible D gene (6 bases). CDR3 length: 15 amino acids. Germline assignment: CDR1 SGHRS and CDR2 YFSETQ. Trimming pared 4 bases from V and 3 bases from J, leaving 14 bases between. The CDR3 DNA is TGCGCCAGCAGCGCCTCGGAGGAGGGCTACAATGAGCAGTTCTTC. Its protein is CASSASEEGYNEQFF.

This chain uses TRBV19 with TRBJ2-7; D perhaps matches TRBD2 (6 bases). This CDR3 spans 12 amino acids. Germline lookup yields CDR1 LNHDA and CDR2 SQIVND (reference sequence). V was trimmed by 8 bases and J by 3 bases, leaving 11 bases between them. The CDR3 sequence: CASQDYNYEQYF. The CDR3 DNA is TGTGCCAGTCAGGACTACAACTACGAGCAGTACTTC.

CDR3 in amino acids: CATERDRGDGYTF. Written as DNA, the CDR3 is TGTGCCACCGAAAGGGACAGGGGTGATGGCTACACCTTC. This sequence joins TRBV10-3 and TRBJ1-2; TRBD1 matches 10 bases. The V segment lost 10 bases and the J segment 6 bases; nucleotides outside the gene matches: 8. The V gene's germline CDR1 is ENHRY and CDR2 SYGVKD. The CDR3 is 13 residues long.

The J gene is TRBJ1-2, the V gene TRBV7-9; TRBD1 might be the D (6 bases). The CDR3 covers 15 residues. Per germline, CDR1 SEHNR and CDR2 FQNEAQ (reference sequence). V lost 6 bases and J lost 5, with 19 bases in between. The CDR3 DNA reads TGTGCCAGCAGTTCAAACGACAGGATCCTTTATGGCTACACCTTC. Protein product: CASSSNDRILYGYTF.

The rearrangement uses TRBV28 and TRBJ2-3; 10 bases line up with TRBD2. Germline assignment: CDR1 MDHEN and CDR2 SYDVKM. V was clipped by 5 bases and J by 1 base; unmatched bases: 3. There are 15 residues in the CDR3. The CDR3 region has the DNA TGTGCCAGCAGTCCCGGGACTAGCGGCACAGATACGCAGTATTTT. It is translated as CASSPGTSGTDTQYF.

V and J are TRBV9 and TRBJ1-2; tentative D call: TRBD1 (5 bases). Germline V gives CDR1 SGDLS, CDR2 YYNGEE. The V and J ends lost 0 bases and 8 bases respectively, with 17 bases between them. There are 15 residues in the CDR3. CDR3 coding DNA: TGTGCCAGCAGCGTAGCCGCGGGGGGATCAAACGGCTACACCTTC. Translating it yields CASSVAAGGSNGYTF. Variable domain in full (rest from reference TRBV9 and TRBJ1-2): DSGVTQTPKHLITATGQRVTLRCSPRSGDLSVYWYQQSLDQGLQFLIQYYNGEERAKGNILERFSAQQFPDLHSELNLSSLELGDSALYFCASSVAAGGSNGYTFGSGTRLTVV.

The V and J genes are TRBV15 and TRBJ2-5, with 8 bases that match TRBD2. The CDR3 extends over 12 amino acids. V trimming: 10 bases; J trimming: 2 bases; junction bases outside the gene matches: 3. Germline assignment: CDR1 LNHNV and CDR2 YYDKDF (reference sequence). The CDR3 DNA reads TGTGCCATCGGGAGGGTACAAGAGACCCAGTACTTC. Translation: CAIGRVQETQYF.

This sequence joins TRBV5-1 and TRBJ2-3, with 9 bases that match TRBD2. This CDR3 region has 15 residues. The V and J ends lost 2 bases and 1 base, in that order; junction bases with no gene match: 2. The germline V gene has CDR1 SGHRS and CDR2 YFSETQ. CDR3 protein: CASSFLAGRTDTQYF. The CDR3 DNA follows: TGCGCCAGCAGCTTCCTAGCGGGACGCACAGATACGCAGTATTTT.

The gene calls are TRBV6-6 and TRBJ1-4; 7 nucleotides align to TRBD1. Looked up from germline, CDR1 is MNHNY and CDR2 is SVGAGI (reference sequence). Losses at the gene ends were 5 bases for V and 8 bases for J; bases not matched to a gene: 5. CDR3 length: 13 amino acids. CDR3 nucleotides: TGTGCCAGCAGTGACAGGGAGGAAGAAAAACTGTTTTTT. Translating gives CASSDREEEKLFF.

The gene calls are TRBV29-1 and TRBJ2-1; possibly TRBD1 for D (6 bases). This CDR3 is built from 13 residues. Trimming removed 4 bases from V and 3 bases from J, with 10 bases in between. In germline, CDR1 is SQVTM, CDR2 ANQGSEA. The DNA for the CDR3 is TGCAGCGTTGGGGGGCGTTTCTACAATGAGCAGTTCTTC. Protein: CSVGGRFYNEQFF.

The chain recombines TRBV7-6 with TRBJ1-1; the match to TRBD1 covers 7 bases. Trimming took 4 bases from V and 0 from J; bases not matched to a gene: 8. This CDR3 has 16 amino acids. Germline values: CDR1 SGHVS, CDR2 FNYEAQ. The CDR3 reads CASSSLTGRMNTEAFF. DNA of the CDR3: TGTGCCAGCAGCTCCTTGACAGGGAGGATGAACACTGAAGCTTTCTTT.

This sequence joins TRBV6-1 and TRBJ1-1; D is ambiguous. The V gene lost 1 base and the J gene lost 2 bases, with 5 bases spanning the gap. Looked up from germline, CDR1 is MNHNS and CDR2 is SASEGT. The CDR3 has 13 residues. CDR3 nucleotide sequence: TGTGCCAGCAGTGAAGGGCCTAACACTGAAGCTTTCTTT. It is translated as CASSEGPNTEAFF.

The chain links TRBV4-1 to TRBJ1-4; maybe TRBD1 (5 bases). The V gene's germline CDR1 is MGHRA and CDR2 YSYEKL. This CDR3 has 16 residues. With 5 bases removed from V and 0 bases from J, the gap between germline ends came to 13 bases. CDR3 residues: CASSGPGRATNEKLFF. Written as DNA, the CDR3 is TGCGCCAGCAGCGGGCCAGGGAGGGCAACTAATGAAAAACTGTTTTTT.

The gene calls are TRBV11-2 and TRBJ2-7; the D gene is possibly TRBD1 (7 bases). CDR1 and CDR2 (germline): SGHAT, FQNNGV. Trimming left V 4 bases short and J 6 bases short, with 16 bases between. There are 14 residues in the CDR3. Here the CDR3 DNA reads TGTGCCAGCAGCTCAAATGGAGGGGGCGCCGAGCAGTACTTC. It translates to CASSSNGGGAEQYF. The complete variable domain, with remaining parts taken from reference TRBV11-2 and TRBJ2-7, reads EAGVAQSPRYKIIEKRQSVAFWCNPISGHATLYWYQQILGQGPKLLIQFQNNGVVDDSQLPKDRFSAERLKGVDSTLKIQPAKLEDSAVYLCASSSNGGGAEQYFGPGTRLTVT.

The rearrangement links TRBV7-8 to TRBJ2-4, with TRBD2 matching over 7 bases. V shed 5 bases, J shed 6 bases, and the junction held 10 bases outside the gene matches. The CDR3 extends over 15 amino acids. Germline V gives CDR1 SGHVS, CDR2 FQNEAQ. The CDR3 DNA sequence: TGTGCCAGCAGCCCGATTGGAGGCGGGAGAAACATTCAGTACTTC. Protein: CASSPIGGGRNIQYF.

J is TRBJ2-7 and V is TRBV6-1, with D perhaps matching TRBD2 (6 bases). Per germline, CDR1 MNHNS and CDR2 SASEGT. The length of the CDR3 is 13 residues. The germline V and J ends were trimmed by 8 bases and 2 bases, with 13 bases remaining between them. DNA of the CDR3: TGTGCCAGCTCCTTAGCGGAAACCTACGAGCAGTACTTC. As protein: CASSLAETYEQYF.

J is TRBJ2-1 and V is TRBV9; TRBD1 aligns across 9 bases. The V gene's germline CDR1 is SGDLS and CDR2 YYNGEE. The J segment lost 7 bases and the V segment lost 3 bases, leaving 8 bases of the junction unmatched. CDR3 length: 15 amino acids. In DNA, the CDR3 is TGTGCCAGCAGCGAGCGGACAGGGGTCGGTAATGAGCAGTTCTTC. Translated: CASSERTGVGNEQFF.

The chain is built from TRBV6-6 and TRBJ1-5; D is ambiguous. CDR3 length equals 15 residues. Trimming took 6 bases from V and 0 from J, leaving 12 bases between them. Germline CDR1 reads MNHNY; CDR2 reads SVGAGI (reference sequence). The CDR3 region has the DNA TGTGCCAGCAGCTTCCCTAGTAGTAGCAATCAGCCCCAGCATTTT. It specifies CASSFPSSSNQPQHF.

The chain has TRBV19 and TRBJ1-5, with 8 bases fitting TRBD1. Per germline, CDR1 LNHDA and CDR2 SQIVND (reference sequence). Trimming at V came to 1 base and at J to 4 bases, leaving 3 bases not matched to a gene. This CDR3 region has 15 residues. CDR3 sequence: CASSIGRTGNQPQHF. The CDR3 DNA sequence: TGTGCCAGTAGTATAGGAAGGACAGGGAATCAGCCCCAGCATTTT.

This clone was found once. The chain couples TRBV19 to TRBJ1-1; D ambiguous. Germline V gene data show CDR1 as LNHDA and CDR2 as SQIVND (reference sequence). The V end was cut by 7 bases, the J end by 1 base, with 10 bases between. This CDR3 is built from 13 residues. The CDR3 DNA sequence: TGTGCCAGTAAAGAACGAGAGAACACTGAAGCTTTCTTT. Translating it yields CASKERENTEAFF.

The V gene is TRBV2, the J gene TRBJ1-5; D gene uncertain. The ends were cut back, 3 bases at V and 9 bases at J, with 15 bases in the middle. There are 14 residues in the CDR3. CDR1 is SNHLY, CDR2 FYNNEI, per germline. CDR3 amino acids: CASSDLNDRRPQHF. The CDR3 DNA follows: TGTGCCAGCAGTGATTTAAACGATCGTAGGCCCCAGCATTTT.

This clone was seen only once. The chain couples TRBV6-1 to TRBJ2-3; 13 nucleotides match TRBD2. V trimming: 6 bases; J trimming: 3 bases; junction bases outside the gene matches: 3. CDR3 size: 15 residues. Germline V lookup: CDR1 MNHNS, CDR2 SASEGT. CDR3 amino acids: CASRTLAGGTDTQYF. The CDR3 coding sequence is TGTGCCAGCAGGACACTAGCGGGAGGGACAGATACGCAGTATTTT.

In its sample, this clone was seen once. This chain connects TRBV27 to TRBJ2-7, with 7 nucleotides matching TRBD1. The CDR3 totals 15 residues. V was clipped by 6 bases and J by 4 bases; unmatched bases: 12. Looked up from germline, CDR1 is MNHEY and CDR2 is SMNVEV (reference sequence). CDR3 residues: CASRPPSGGMYEQYF. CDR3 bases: TGTGCCAGCAGACCGCCTTCAGGGGGTATGTACGAGCAGTACTTC.

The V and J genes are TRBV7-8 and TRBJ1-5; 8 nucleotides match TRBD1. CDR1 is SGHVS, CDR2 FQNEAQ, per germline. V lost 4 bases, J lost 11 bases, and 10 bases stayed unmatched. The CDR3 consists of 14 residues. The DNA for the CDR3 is TGTGCCAGCAGCTCGCAGGGGGCCTATGGTGCCCAGCATTTT. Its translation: CASSSQGAYGAQHF.